Listed here are 10 T cell receptor beta chains from one sample, sequenced in a study of cytomegalovirus exposure and HLA in healthy donors. This PCR relied on a set of 60 Vbeta primers and 13 Jbeta primers. Profiling relied on immunoSEQ multiplex PCR, and the TCRdb table lists in-frame clones only, not all of them. The profile shows about 160,000 clones, 75% to 85% of them singletons. The material sequenced was PBMCs. These receptors were obtained from a man younger than 40 in good health and CMV-seronegative.

V is TRBV7-2 and J is TRBJ2-5; the D gene is possibly TRBD1 (6 bases). The V and J ends lost 3 bases and 4 bases respectively, with 15 bases between them. Germline values: CDR1 SGHTA, CDR2 FQGNSA. This CDR3 is 15 amino acids long. The CDR3 spells CASSFATGLGETQYF. CDR3 DNA sequence: TGTGCCAGCAGCTTCGCCACAGGGCTGGGAGAGACCCAGTACTTC. The full variable domain, rest sourced from reference TRBV7-2 and TRBJ2-5, is GAGVSQSPSNKVTEKGKDVELRCDPISGHTALYWYRQSLGQGLEFLIYFQGNSAPDKSGLPSDRFSAERTGGSVSTLTIQRTQQEDSAVYLCASSFATGLGETQYFGPGTRLLVL.

The chain carries TRBV30 and TRBJ2-1; D is possibly TRBD1 (5 bases). The CDR3 totals 14 residues. The V gene's germline CDR1 is GTSNPN and CDR2 SVGIG (reference sequence). V was trimmed by 1 base and J by 4 bases, leaving 11 bases between them. In DNA, the CDR3 is TGTGCCTGGAGTGAGGGGAAGCCTTACAATGAGCAGTTCTTC. Translated: CAWSEGKPYNEQFF.

This clone was counted a single time. The CDR3, as DNA: TGTGCCTGGACCAATATACAGGGAATAGGCACTGAAGCTTTCTTT. Residues: CAWTNIQGIGTEAFF. The gene calls are TRBV30 and TRBJ1-1; the D gene is possibly TRBD1 (6 bases). Between the trimmed V and J ends, which lost 4 bases and 4 bases, there was a span of 19 bases. This CDR3 contains 15 residues. The V gene's germline CDR1 is GTSNPN and CDR2 SVGIG (reference sequence).

This clone was found once. CDR3 protein: CASSLSFLQGPNYGYTF. CDR3 sequence (DNA): TGTGCCAGCAGTTTATCCTTCCTTCAGGGGCCGAACTATGGCTACACCTTC. The chain joins TRBV27 to TRBJ1-2; D may be TRBD1 (6 bases). CDR3 size: 17 residues. In germline, CDR1 is MNHEY, CDR2 SMNVEV (reference sequence). V lost 0 bases, J lost 2 bases, and 16 bases lay in between.

The rearrangement uses TRBV28 and TRBJ2-7; 7 nucleotides agree with TRBD1. Trimming at V came to 7 bases and at J to 4 bases, leaving 7 bases not matched to a gene. The CDR3 is 13 amino acids. Germline assignment: CDR1 MDHEN and CDR2 SYDVKM. As DNA, the CDR3 is TGTGCCAGCAACCCGGACAGGAGTTACGAGCAGTACTTC. Translation: CASNPDRSYEQYF.

This chain connects TRBV5-4 to TRBJ1-6, with TRBD1 matching 8 bases. The germline V gene has CDR1 SGHNT and CDR2 YYREEE (reference sequence). This CDR3 comprises 17 residues. Trimming at V came to 4 bases and at J to 0 bases, leaving 6 bases not matched to a gene. CDR3 in DNA: TGTGCCAGCAGCCGGGACAGGTCGAGCTCCTATAATTCACCCCTCCACTTT. Amino acids: CASSRDRSSSYNSPLHF.

The chain joins TRBV27 to TRBJ2-1; a possible D gene is TRBD2 (6 bases). Per germline, CDR1 MNHEY and CDR2 SMNVEV (reference sequence). V lost 9 bases and J 8 bases, leaving 17 bases between the germline ends. The CDR3 has 13 residues. DNA for the CDR3: TGTGCCAGTGGGGACGGAGGGGCGGATGAGCAGTTCTTC. It encodes CASGDGGADEQFF.

This clone was recorded once. This sequence joins TRBV9 and TRBJ2-1; 8 bases fit TRBD2. Germline CDR1 is SGDLS and CDR2 is YYNGEE. Trimming took 4 bases from V and 10 from J; bases not matched to a gene: 16. The CDR3 loop spans 16 amino acids. The CDR3 region has the DNA TGTGCCAGCAGCCTGTATAGCGGGGCCCGTCCAGGGGAGCAGTTCTTC. Protein: CASSLYSGARPGEQFF.

The chain combines TRBV6-4 with TRBJ2-2; 11 nucleotides match TRBD2. The V segment lost 4 bases and the J segment 2 bases; nucleotides outside the gene matches: 3. The CDR3 has 16 residues. Germline V gives CDR1 MRHNA, CDR2 SNTAGT. As DNA, the CDR3 is TGTGCCAGCAGTGCACTAGCGGGAGTAAACACCGGGGAGCTGTTTTTT. This translates into CASSALAGVNTGELFF.

This chain joins TRBV30 and TRBJ2-3, with 9 bases fitting TRBD1. The germline V gene encodes CDR1 GTSNPN and CDR2 SVGIG (reference sequence). The CDR3 runs 14 residues. J was trimmed by 2 bases and V by 4 bases; bases with no gene match: 4. CDR3 nucleotides: TGTGCCTGGACGGACAGGGGCCTCACAGATACGCAGTATTTT. It specifies CAWTDRGLTDTQYF.